Detailed here is one T cell receptor (beta chain). Its antigen remains unidentified. Germline lookup yields CDR1 MNHEY and CDR2 SMNVEV (reference sequence). Trimming removed 6 bases at V and 2 bases at J, with 14 bases between. The CDR3 is made up of 14 amino acids. Approximately 100,000 TCR templates per sample were assayed. Measured with immunoSEQ multiplex PCR; TCRdb has only the in-frame clones, and not every one. The sample contains about 80,000 clones, around 93% of which appear only once. This sample was included in a study of siplizumab effects on memory and regulatory T cells. Points from the study as a whole: Most proliferating CD4+ or CD8+ clones, roughly 75-95%, had no naive or memory assignment. Most alloreactive clones went unmapped to unstimulated subsets; only a minor fraction mapped.

Material: CD8+ T cells sorted from blood. The chain carries TRBV27 and TRBJ2-7; the D gene could be TRBD1 or TRBD2 (5 bases each). This sequence originates from a human donor in good health. CDR3 sequence (DNA): TGTGCCAGCAGAGTCGGGACCTTAGCCTACGAGCAGTACTTC. It encodes CASRVGTLAYEQYF.